This TCR beta chain was obtained from a study of identifying expanded T cells in peripheral blood (dated by TCRdb to between 2019 and 2020). Some background on the complete study: Technical replicates were generated by sequencing separate aliquots of the same genomic DNA pool, with four replicates compared pairwise. The full study reports these points: Variance in clone template counts between roughly two-week samples significantly increased with total template count across all healthy donors. The authors expected that biological variance in healthy repertoires might rise further over much longer intervals, such as months to years. The beta-binomial model significantly reduced the number of clones called differentially abundant and the false-positive rate across all healthy-donor time intervals. Between technical replicates the binomial model flagged roughly 1.1 differentially abundant clones, whereas over around two weeks the binomial model flagged about 15 and over approximately 4 weeks approximately 20.

As for this clone: Its recognized antigen is unknown. Per-base qualities were not stored, and no clone one base away is much larger.

From the cysteine up to the phenylalanine, the CDR3 has a length of 12 residues. The only DNA kept is the CDR3, 36 bases in frame from the first base. The junction carries 9 bases between V and J, which are trimmed by 2 bases and 8 bases respectively. CDR1 SGHTA and CDR2 FQGNSA are derived from the germline V gene. During the collection period, no infections or other immune events were recorded for the healthy donors. Time-dependent variance in a beta-binomial model of T-cell clone differential abundance was calibrated using healthy-donor blood repertoires as a training cohort. There were some ten healthy donors in the training cohort, of whom 3 were female and 7 were male. The donors were between roughly 29 and 65 years old, with an average age of about 45 years. Obtained from a commercial supplier, whole blood was collected from each healthy donor at three time points set 2 to 3 weeks apart. Genomic DNA was extracted from unsorted whole blood for immunosequencing.

The immunoSEQ Assay, which uses bias-controlled multiplex PCR amplification of genomic DNA, was used to profile TCRbeta CDR3 regions. The study's processing was this. The absolute abundance of each unique TCRbeta CDR3 region was quantified after sequences were collapsed and filtered. Two models were used to test differential abundance: a binomial model (Fisher-equivalent) and a beta-binomial model that adds time-dependent variance fitted from healthy donors. Clones with fewer than 5 combined templates were removed, and a clone was called differentially abundant if the clone's Benjamini-Hochberg FDR was below 0.01. Using the form v = (b*log(k)+a)^2, the beta-binomial variance was modeled as a function of the total template count across the two samples. In TCRdb, the immuneACCESS table is reduced to in-frame sequences with V and J assigned. These tables do not hold every clone; where another copy was compared, an unresolved V gene accounts for under half, and the others remain unexplained. The V and J calls and the clone size are those of that table, but D and trimming were determined from the DNA. The sample table records roughly 75,000 clones; about nine tenths of these occur just once. The ten biggest clones cover 2.5% to 3.5% of the sample.

The sequenced material came from blood. The sequence derives from a person aged 18 to 70 in good health. The rearrangement combines TRBV7-2 with TRBJ1-2; TRBD1 is a weak D gene call, 5 bases matching. The base sequence is TGTGCCAGCAGCTTACAGGGAAGAGGCTACACCTTC. Translated, this is CASSLQGRGYTF. The CDR3, completed at both ends by the reference TRBV7-2 and TRBJ1-2 genes, gives the full variable domain GAGVSQSPSNKVTEKGKDVELRCDPISGHTALYWYRQSLGQGLEFLIYFQGNSAPDKSGLPSDRFSAERTGGSVSTLTIQRTQQEDSAVYLCASSLQGRGYTFGSGTRLTVV.